This T cell receptor beta chain was sequenced in a study of cytomegalovirus exposure and HLA in healthy donors. About the study: It was reported in a later analysis that the same platform had been used for the 90 to 150 validation repertoires as for the approximately 700 first-cohort repertoires.

TCRdb keeps only in-frame clones here, not all; method: immunoSEQ multiplex PCR. The table includes some 150,000 clones, about nine tenths detected once. For this clone: Its target is unknown.

The CDR3 contains 15 residues. Germline trimming cut 5 bases from V and 6 bases from J; bases unmatched to any gene: 9. Germline CDR1 reads SEHNR; CDR2 reads FQNEAQ (reference sequence). The study's findings and limits: Reports credit the classifier with highly specific, highly sensitive diagnosis of cytomegalovirus status. Some public TCRs appeared in many individuals, while most sequences were rare. Researchers reported that a few CMV-associated chains were confirmed in vitro as CMV antigen-specific.

This clonotype originated in a man aged 18 to 29 in good health and CMV-seropositive. The specimen sequenced was PBMCs. The chain has TRBV7-9 and TRBJ2-7; 11 bases line up with TRBD2. CDR3 DNA: TGTGCCAGCAGCACCCTAGCGGGGGGCCCCCTCGAGCAGTACTTC. Its translation is CASSTLAGGPLEQYF.